The 30 T cell receptor beta chains below were found in one sample sequenced in a study of vaccination and CD4 T cells after COVID-19. Treatment of the sample: approximately 9-day PBMC culture with coronavirus spike peptide pools or control peptides (ViraFEST assay). Cultured CD4+ T-cell DNA underwent Oncomine TCR Beta short-read sequencing. Each CDR3 protein is one row after TCRdb ran MiXCR on the PCR reads. The top ten hold 35% to 50% of the sample, which has a few thousand distinct CDR3 sequences, less than 25% seen once. These TCRs are of unknown antigen specificity. The sequencing sample was made of CD4+ T cells from blood, cultured in vitro. The source of these receptors is a human donor who had recovered from COVID-19.

The chain employs TRBV5-3 and TRBJ1-1; tentatively, D is TRBD1 (6 bases). TRBV5-3 is an open reading frame whose function is uncertain. V gave up 1 base and J gave up 2 bases, with 15 bases separating them. CDR3 size: 16 residues. The CDR3 sequence: CARSLKPGHGNTEAFF. The CDR3 DNA reads TGTGCCAGAAGCTTGAAGCCGGGACACGGAAACACTGAAGCTTTCTTT.

This clonotype was recorded once. The DNA of the CDR3 is TGTGCCAGCAGCACAACAGGGGGCCCAGAGACCCAGTACTTC. Protein: CASSTTGGPETQYF. This chain connects TRBV5-4 to TRBJ2-5; 9 positions agree with TRBD1. Germline V gene data show CDR1 as SGHNT and CDR2 as YYREEE (reference sequence). The CDR3 is 14 residues long. Trimming at V came to 4 bases and at J to 4 bases, leaving 5 bases not matched to a gene. Full variable domain (rest looked up from reference TRBV5-4 and TRBJ2-5): ETGVTQSPTHLIKTRGQQVTLRCSSQSGHNTVSWYQQALGQGPQFIFQYYREEENGRGNFPPRFSGLQFPNYSSELNVNALELDDSALYLCASSTTGGPETQYFGPGTRLLVL.

This chain links TRBV19 with TRBJ1-5; no definite D call. The CDR3 runs 16 residues. Germline CDR1 and CDR2: LNHDA and SQIVND (reference sequence). V shed 1 base and J shed 2 bases, with 12 bases lying between them. CDR3 loop: CASSIGHKGGNQPQHF. CDR3 in DNA: TGTGCCAGTAGTATAGGCCACAAGGGTGGCAATCAGCCCCAGCATTTT.

This clonotype is deemed medium-sized. The chain has TRBV27 and TRBJ1-1; TRBD1 agrees at 9 bases. Germline V CDR1 and CDR2: MNHEY, SMNVEV (reference sequence). V shed 5 bases, J shed 5 bases, and the junction held 12 bases outside the gene matches. CDR3 length: 16 residues. The CDR3 DNA follows: TGTGCCAGCAGTCGTCCCGGGACAGGGTACGGAACTGAAGCTTTCTTT. As protein: CASSRPGTGYGTEAFF.

The CDR3 loop is CASSPYADTQYF. In DNA, the CDR3 is TGTGCCAGCAGTCCGTACGCAGATACGCAGTATTTT. The V gene is TRBV6-1, the J gene TRBJ2-3; unclear D gene. This CDR3 spans 12 amino acids. From germline, CDR1 is MNHNS and CDR2 SASEGT. V was clipped by 5 bases and J by 4 bases, with 7 bases between them.

In this sample, this clonotype turned up once. This sequence joins TRBV2 and TRBJ1-5; 7 nucleotides agree with TRBD1. Germline-derived CDR1 and CDR2 are SNHLY and FYNNEI. This CDR3 spans 14 amino acids. Trimming cost V 5 bases and J 4 bases; bases outside gene matches: 5. In DNA form, the CDR3 reads TGTGCCAGCAGTCCCCGGACAGGAAATCAGCCCCAGCATTTT. Residues: CASSPRTGNQPQHF.

The chain uses TRBV7-9 and TRBJ2-1; 8 positions match TRBD2. CDR1 SEHNR and CDR2 FQNEAQ come from the germline V gene (reference sequence). V lost 6 bases to trimming and J lost 4 bases; unmatched junction nucleotides: 5. The CDR3 sequence is 14 residues long. CDR3 in DNA: TGTGCCAGCAGGGAGGGCGGGAGGTACAATGAGCAGTTCTTC. Protein product: CASREGGRYNEQFF. Full variable domain (outside the CDR3, taken from reference TRBV7-9 and TRBJ2-1): DTGVSQNPRHKITKRGQNVTFRCDPISEHNRLYWYRQTLGQGPEFLTYFQNEAQLEKSRLLSDRFSAERPKGSFSTLEIQRTEQGDSAMYLCASREGGRYNEQFFGPGTRLTVL.

CDR3 bases: TGCAGTGCTACAGGGGAGAACAATCAGCCCCAGCATTTT. It is translated as CSATGENNQPQHF. The V call is TRBV20-1, the J call TRBJ1-5; a weak D match, TRBD1 (6 bases). V lost 4 bases and J lost 3, with 10 bases in between. The CDR3 is 13 residues long. Germline V gene lookup returns CDR1 DFQATT and CDR2 SNEGSKA (reference sequence).

The chain links TRBV20-1 to TRBJ2-1, with D maybe TRBD1 (6 bases). V lost 7 bases and J 2 bases, leaving 15 bases between the germline ends. The CDR3 spans 14 residues. Per germline, CDR1 DFQATT and CDR2 SNEGSKA (reference sequence). CDR3 protein: CSVGDTRPYNEQFF. CDR3 sequence (DNA): TGCAGTGTTGGGGACACCAGACCCTACAATGAGCAGTTCTTC.

This clonotype is medium-sized (0.01 to 0.1%) by share. This chain joins TRBV6-1 and TRBJ1-2, with D unclear. The CDR3 runs 13 residues. Germline V lookup: CDR1 MNHNS, CDR2 SASEGT. Trimming removed 1 base at V and 4 bases at J, with 7 bases between. The CDR3 DNA reads TGTGCCAGCAGTGAAGGGGCCCGCTATGGCTACACCTTC. It is translated as CASSEGARYGYTF.

The chain links TRBV18 to TRBJ2-1, with D unclear. The CDR3 length is 12 residues. V was trimmed by 6 bases and J by 5 bases, leaving 8 bases between them. The V gene's germline CDR1 is KGHSH and CDR2 LQKENI. CDR3 region: CASSTQHNEQFF. CDR3 nucleotides: TGTGCCAGCTCGACCCAGCACAATGAGCAGTTCTTC.

This clonotype is deemed medium-sized. The V call is TRBV10-3, the J call TRBJ2-5; D unclear. The CDR3 sequence is 14 residues long. Germline CDR1 ENHRY, CDR2 SYGVKD. V lost 0 bases to trimming and J lost 5 bases, with 10 bases between them. This CDR3 is CAISESNGLETQYF. In DNA form, the CDR3 reads TGTGCCATCAGTGAGTCGAACGGGCTGGAGACCCAGTACTTC.

The chain employs TRBV11-3 and TRBJ2-2; D remains ambiguous. Germline V gene lookup returns CDR1 SGHNT and CDR2 YENEEA. This CDR3 spans 14 amino acids. The V end was cut by 3 bases, the J end by 1 base, with 6 bases between. DNA for the CDR3: TGTGCCAGCAGCTTGAGGAGGAACACCGGGGAGCTGTTTTTT. Its protein is CASSLRRNTGELFF.

A few counts support this clonotype. The chain links TRBV10-3 to TRBJ1-2, with 7 bases that match TRBD1. Germline-derived CDR1 and CDR2 are ENHRY and SYGVKD. With V trimmed by 0 bases and J by 2 bases, 3 bases remained unmatched. This CDR3 spans 15 amino acids. The CDR3 DNA sequence: TGTGCCATCAGTGAGTCTGGACAGGCCAACTATGGCTACACCTTC. Its protein product is CAISESGQANYGYTF.

The chain links TRBV5-1 to TRBJ2-5; D is unclear. CDR3 size: 12 residues. Trimming took off 1 base at V and 6 bases at J, with 7 bases between the two ends. Per the germline V gene, CDR1 is SGHRS and CDR2 is YFSETQ. The CDR3 sequence is CASSLTDQTQYF. The CDR3, as DNA: TGCGCCAGCAGCTTGACGGACCAGACCCAGTACTTC.

There are a few counts of this clonotype. The V gene is TRBV2, the J gene TRBJ2-2; D remains ambiguous. Between the trimmed V and J ends, which lost 7 bases and 6 bases, there was a span of 9 bases. From germline, CDR1 is SNHLY and CDR2 FYNNEI. The CDR3 loop spans 12 amino acids. The CDR3 nucleotides are TGTGCCAGCAATCTTGCGTCCGGGGAGCTGTTTTTT. Amino acid sequence: CASNLASGELFF.

Only a few counts were recorded for this clonotype. The chain couples TRBV6-1 to TRBJ2-1; 8 nucleotides align to TRBD2. CDR3 length: 15 amino acids. Germline V gene lookup returns CDR1 MNHNS and CDR2 SASEGT. The V and J ends lost 5 bases and 0 bases, in that order; junction bases with no gene match: 3. The CDR3 sequence is CASSRGGSSYNEQFF. CDR3 sequence (DNA): TGTGCCAGCAGTCGGGGGGGAAGCTCCTACAATGAGCAGTTCTTC.

This chain connects TRBV20-1 to TRBJ2-7, with 9 nucleotides matching TRBD1. Trimming at V came to 6 bases and at J to 5 bases, leaving 8 bases not matched to a gene. CDR1 DFQATT and CDR2 SNEGSKA come from the germline V gene (reference sequence). The CDR3 has 13 amino acids. The chain's CDR3 is CSALGQGNHEQYF. Written as DNA, the CDR3 is TGCAGTGCACTAGGACAGGGGAACCACGAGCAGTACTTC.

The rearrangement joins TRBV7-2 to TRBJ1-1; D ambiguous. V was pared by 5 bases and J by 10 bases, with 11 bases between. From germline, CDR1 is SGHTA and CDR2 FQGNSA. The CDR3 extends over 11 amino acids. The DNA of the CDR3 is TGTGCCAGCAGCCCGCAAGTAATAGCTTTCTTT. Its translation: CASSPQVIAFF.

This clonotype showed up just a few times. The genes are TRBV20-1 and TRBJ1-5, with 7 positions matching TRBD1. This CDR3 is 16 amino acids long. V lost 2 bases to trimming and J lost 5 bases; unmatched junction nucleotides: 12. Germline V gene sequence: CDR1 DFQATT, CDR2 SNEGSKA (reference sequence). The CDR3 sequence: CSARPPPGQWDQPQHF. DNA of the CDR3: TGCAGTGCTAGACCCCCACCGGGACAGTGGGATCAGCCCCAGCATTTT.

Only a few counts were recorded for this clonotype. The rearrangement joins TRBV7-9 to TRBJ1-1; no reliable D call. This CDR3 has 14 amino acids. Germline lookup yields CDR1 SEHNR and CDR2 FQNEAQ (reference sequence). The germline V and J ends were trimmed by 2 bases and 3 bases, with 10 bases remaining between them. The CDR3 here is CASSLPGSDTEAFF. Here the CDR3 DNA reads TGTGCCAGCAGCTTACCCGGATCGGACACTGAAGCTTTCTTT.

The chain employs TRBV21-1 and TRBJ2-4; the table's D call, TRBD1, was not checked against the DNA. TRBV21-1 is flagged as a pseudogene. This CDR3 comprises 17 residues. The CDR3 sequence: CASSKVEGVLAKNIQYF. The CDR3 nucleotides are TGTGCCAGCAGCAAAGTGGAAGGGGTACTAGCCAAAAACATTCAGTACTTC.

The J gene is TRBJ2-5, the V gene TRBV20-1, with TRBD2 matching 10 bases. This CDR3 spans 14 amino acids. V gave up 5 bases and J gave up 0 bases; unmatched junction bases: 3. Germline V CDR1 and CDR2: DFQATT, SNEGSKA (reference sequence). CDR3 sequence (DNA): TGCAGTGCTGATAGCGGGGGGTACCAAGAGACCCAGTACTTC. This codes for CSADSGGYQETQYF.

The chain combines TRBV19 with TRBJ1-5; TRBD1 is a possible D gene (5 bases). Per germline, CDR1 LNHDA and CDR2 SQIVND (reference sequence). Trimming took 6 bases from V and 0 from J, leaving 9 bases between them. The CDR3 is 14 residues long. DNA for the CDR3: TGTGCCAGTAGCGGGGACCCTAGCAATCAGCCCCAGCATTTT. Translating it yields CASSGDPSNQPQHF.

In its sample, this clonotype was seen a few times. V and J are TRBV10-3 and TRBJ2-3; 16 nucleotides align to TRBD2. Trimming took 7 bases from V and 1 from J; bases not matched to a gene: 8. The CDR3 contains 18 residues. Germline V gene lookup returns CDR1 ENHRY and CDR2 SYGVKD. The CDR3 here is CAINTGLAGGPRTDTQYF. As DNA, the CDR3 is TGTGCCATCAATACGGGACTAGCGGGGGGGCCCCGCACAGATACGCAGTATTTT.

This clonotype was picked up a small number of times. The CDR3: CASSYSIWAPGDTQYF. The CDR3 DNA follows: TGTGCCAGCAGTTACTCGATATGGGCTCCCGGGGATACGCAGTATTTT. This sequence joins TRBV6-5 and TRBJ2-3; D unresolved. CDR1 is MNHEY, CDR2 SVGAGI, per germline. V lost 0 bases, J lost 6 bases, and 16 bases lay in between. The CDR3 contains 16 residues.

This clonotype qualifies as medium-sized. This chain joins TRBV7-6 and TRBJ1-2, with unresolved D. Trimming stripped 6 bases from V and 0 bases from J, with 11 bases between. Germline-derived CDR1 and CDR2 are SGHVS and FNYEAQ. The CDR3 length is 14 residues. The CDR3 DNA reads as TGTGCCAGCAGTTTCGGAGACCCTAACTATGGCTACACCTTC. This sequence encodes CASSFGDPNYGYTF.

As DNA, the CDR3 is TGTGCCAGCAGTTGGTCTATCCGGGAGCTGTTTTTT. It translates to CASSWSIRELFF. The V and J genes are TRBV6-5 and TRBJ2-2; D gene uncertain. There are 12 residues in the CDR3. The V end was cut by 4 bases, the J end by 9 bases, with 9 bases between. Germline CDR1 reads MNHEY; CDR2 reads SVGAGI.

The V gene is TRBV20-1, the J gene TRBJ2-3; weak D call: TRBD1 (6 bases). Trimming removed 0 bases at V and 3 bases at J, with 13 bases between. The CDR3 is 15 amino acids. Germline V gene lookup returns CDR1 DFQATT and CDR2 SNEGSKA (reference sequence). The DNA for the CDR3 is TGCAGTGCTAGAGATCGAAGGGGGTGGACAGATACGCAGTATTTT. Protein: CSARDRRGWTDTQYF.

The genes are TRBV27 and TRBJ1-1, with D possibly being TRBD1 (5 bases). Per germline, CDR1 MNHEY and CDR2 SMNVEV (reference sequence). V dropped 3 bases and J dropped 5 bases, with 13 bases sitting between them. This CDR3 is 14 amino acids long. The CDR3 loop is CASSLGVRGTEAFF. The CDR3 nucleotides read TGTGCCAGCAGTTTGGGGGTGCGGGGGACTGAAGCTTTCTTT.